The TCR beta chain described here comes from a study of CD8+ T cells in alopecia areata. Study summary: Tofacitinib continued for 6 to 18 months and was then withheld for 6 months. The study's findings and limits: Normal-skin resident alphabeta T cells also appear among scalp sample sequences. The study found TCR sharing across patients less clear than in mice, possibly for HLA reasons. Compared with normal scalp, lesional scalp had higher clonality and more expanded CD8+ clones.

Peripheral blood samples and lesional scalp punch biopsies were obtained from alopecia areata patients. cDNA serving as the sequencing template came from extracted, reverse transcribed RNA. Data came from immunoSEQ multiplex PCR; TCRdb stores just in-frame clones and leaves some out. The table lists about 12,000 clones, about 56% of them singletons, with 13% in the top ten. A remark on this clone: The target antigen is unknown.

This clonotype was obtained from a human donor with alopecia areata. The sample taken for sequencing was skin.

CDR3 DNA: TGTGCCAGCAGCCTCGGACAGGGGGACTATTCACCCCTCCACTTT. Residues: CASSLGQGDYSPLHF. The chain is built from TRBV6-5 and TRBJ1-6; 10 nucleotides align to TRBD1. This CDR3 region has 15 residues. CDR1 and CDR2 (germline): MNHEY, SVGAGI. V dropped 6 bases and J dropped 8; count of bases not matched to a gene: 7.